This is a list of T cell receptor beta chains from one sample in a study of cytotoxic CD8 clonotypes in ibrutinib-treated CLL. The method was immunoSEQ multiplex PCR; TCRdb's version includes in-frame clones alone and lacks a portion of them. The sample includes roughly 200,000 clones, roughly 73% of them seen just once. The specimen comprised PBMCs, sampled after 12 months of ibrutinib treatment. Receptors originate from a human donor with chronic lymphocytic leukemia. The CDR3 runs from the conserved cysteine through the conserved F or W. The D gene is left open where the match is weak. The size field is filled for only some rows; it gives once, few, many or a size class.

size	D	V	J	CDR3	DNA
once	.	TRBV5-1	TRBJ2-2	CASSRDPGGPGTGELFF	TGCGCCAGCAGCCGTGACCCAGGGGGGCCGGGCACCGGGGAGCTGTTTTTT
.	TRBD1	TRBV6-5	TRBJ1-6	CASSVTGTNSPLHF	TGTGCCAGCAGCGTGACAGGGACTAATTCACCCCTCCACTTT
.	.	TRBV29-1	TRBJ1-1	CSVEDLSFGGNTEAFF	TGCAGCGTTGAAGATCTAAGCTTTGGCGGGAACACTGAAGCTTTCTTT
once	TRBD1	TRBV5-5	TRBJ1-2	CASSPGDRETGYTF	TGTGCCAGCAGCCCCGGAGACAGGGAAACTGGCTACACCTTC
.	TRBD1	TRBV7-9	TRBJ1-5	CASSPTGMGNQPQHF	TGTGCCAGCAGCCCGACAGGGATGGGCAATCAGCCCCAGCATTTT
.	.	TRBV11-2	TRBJ2-1	CASSPLAYLRGSNEQFF	TGTGCCAGCAGCCCCCTCGCTTACCTCAGGGGTAGCAATGAGCAGTTCTTC
.	.	TRBV9	TRBJ2-5	CASSVGTSGTQYF	TGTGCCAGCAGCGTAGGAACTAGTGGGACCCAGTACTTC
once	.	TRBV4-1	TRBJ2-5	CASSGWLEGMKTQYF	TGCGCCAGCAGCGGATGGTTGGAGGGAATGAAGACCCAGTACTTC
.	.	TRBV6-5	TRBJ2-1	CASRNRDHSYNEQFF	TGTGCCAGCAGAAACCGGGACCACTCCTACAATGAGCAGTTCTTC
.	.	TRBV6-5	TRBJ2-7	CASSYSRQGAYEQYF	TGTGCCAGCAGTTACTCAAGGCAGGGCGCCTACGAGCAGTACTTC
.	.	TRBV11-3	TRBJ2-3	CASSPSGTSTDTQYF	TGTGCCAGCAGCCCTTCCGGGACGTCCACAGATACGCAGTATTTT
.	.	TRBV7-9	TRBJ2-5	CASTTRDFQETQYF	TGTGCCAGCACCACACGGGACTTTCAAGAGACCCAGTACTTC
.	.	TRBV5-4	TRBJ2-5	CASSWGGQKQETQYF	TGTGCCAGCAGCTGGGGGGGACAAAAACAAGAGACCCAGTACTTC
.	.	TRBV19	TRBJ2-7	CASSMMGWGGRPYEQYF	TGTGCCAGTAGTATGATGGGGTGGGGGGGCCGCCCCTACGAGCAGTACTTC
.	.	TRBV6-4	TRBJ2-2	CASSEQGTGELFF	TGTGCCAGCAGTGAGCAGGGTACCGGGGAGCTGTTTTTT
.	.	TRBV18	TRBJ2-7	CEPRDVVLQYF	TGCGAACCCAGGGACGTTGTTCTGCAGTACTTC
.	.	TRBV2	TRBJ1-2	CASSAGTASYGYTF	TGTGCCAGCAGCGCCGGGACCGCATCCTATGGCTACACCTTC
few	.	TRBV10-3	TRBJ2-1	CAISDSPQTNEQFF	TGTGCCATCAGCGACAGCCCACAAACCAATGAGCAGTTCTTC
few	TRBD1	TRBV18	TRBJ2-3	CASSLTGTGAGDTQYF	TGTGCCAGCTCACTGACCGGGACAGGAGCCGGAGATACGCAGTATTTT
.	.	TRBV7-9	TRBJ2-3	CASPGWGYF	TGTGCCAGCCCCGGGTGGGGGTATTTT
.	.	TRBV6-1	TRBJ1-5	CATDGMPSNQPQHF	TGTGCCACGGACGGGATGCCCAGCAATCAGCCCCAGCATTTT
.	TRBD1	TRBV15	TRBJ2-3	CATSRRTGTTDTQYF	TGTGCCACCAGCAGGCGGACAGGGACAACAGATACGCAGTATTTT
.	.	TRBV19	TRBJ2-7	CANPRRGRGPILAIREQYF	TGTGCCAATCCTAGGAGGGGCAGGGGACCAATACTGGCAATACGCGAGCAGTACTTC
.	.	TRBV6-1	TRBJ2-2	CASSASVWGDAGELFF	TGTGCCAGCAGTGCTTCGGTGTGGGGTGATGCCGGGGAGCTGTTTTTT
medium-sized	TRBD1	TRBV2	TRBJ1-4	CASSGRTGVEKLFF	TGTGCCAGCAGTGGCCGGACAGGGGTTGAAAAACTGTTTTTT
.	.	TRBV20-1	TRBJ1-2	CSGRPDYGYTF	TGCAGTGGGAGGCCGGACTATGGCTACACCTTC
.	.	TRBV6-5	TRBJ1-1	CASSWGHETEAFF	TGTGCCAGCAGTTGGGGGCATGAAACTGAAGCTTTCTTT
.	TRBD2	TRBV5-1	TRBJ2-2	CASSLAQGLAVGELFF	TGCGCCAGCAGCTTGGCCCAGGGACTAGCGGTTGGGGAGCTGTTTTTT
.	TRBD2	TRBV6-5	TRBJ2-7	CASSVAGGSYEQYF	TGTGCCAGCAGTGTAGCGGGAGGGTCCTACGAGCAGTACTTC
once	.	TRBV6-1	TRBJ1-3	CASSSGVSGNTIYF	TGTGCCAGCAGTTCAGGGGTCTCTGGAAACACCATATATTTT
.	.	TRBV6-4	TRBJ2-4	CASSLHGGAKNIQYF	TGTGCCAGCAGTTTACACGGAGGTGCCAAAAACATTCAGTACTTC
.	.	TRBV28	TRBJ2-7	CASSSTGPRTGYEQYF	TGTGCCAGCAGTTCTACCGGGCCCAGGACGGGGTACGAGCAGTACTTC
.	.	TRBV30	TRBJ2-3	CAWSVAYNTQYF	TGTGCCTGGAGTGTTGCCTACAATACGCAGTATTTT
few	.	TRBV28	TRBJ2-7	CASSYAGRGFVEQYF	TGTGCCAGCAGTTATGCGGGACGGGGCTTCGTTGAGCAGTACTTC
few	.	TRBV19	TRBJ2-2	CASTWGTGELFF	TGTGCCAGTACCTGGGGCACCGGGGAGCTGTTTTTT
.	TRBD2	TRBV11-2	TRBJ2-5	CASSLLAEETQYF	TGTGCCAGCAGCTTACTAGCGGAAGAGACCCAGTACTTC
.	TRBD1	TRBV11-2	TRBJ2-1	CASSHLWDRDNEQFF	TGTGCCAGCAGCCACCTCTGGGACAGGGACAATGAGCAGTTCTTC
.	TRBD2	TRBV19	TRBJ2-3	CASRTSGGAGTQYF	TGTGCCAGTAGGACTAGCGGGGGGGCCGGTACGCAGTATTTT
.	.	TRBV5-8	TRBJ2-7	CASSTTYTYEQYF	TGTGCCAGCAGCACGACTTACACCTACGAGCAGTACTTC